The clone carrying this T cell receptor beta chain was observed many times. Its specificity is not known. Uncontrolled infections, other autoimmune diseases, pregnancy or lactation barred patients from enrollment. The CDR3 loop spans 16 amino acids. Germline V lookup: CDR1 SGHVS, CDR2 FQNEAQ. The trim removed 4 bases at V and 1 base at J, leaving 8 bases unmatched. TCR beta CDR3 regions were amplified from RNA transcripts. HTBI-primed first-round RT-PCR preceded second-round multiplex PCR. Each CDR3 protein gets one entry after TCRdb re-called the multiplex PCR reads with MiXCR. The repertoire holds hundreds of thousands of distinct CDR3 sequences, with just over 40% as singletons. This record comes from a study of Graves' ophthalmopathy and Graves' hyperthyroidism. Study in general: Before any treatment, peripheral blood was taken at the initial diagnosis.

Study observations and caveats: Detection in blood was also observed for most expanded thyroid clonotypes above 0.001 frequency. With approximately 90% sensitivity and roughly 80% specificity, a 13-signature model separated ophthalmopathy from stable hyperthyroidism.

The chain carries TRBV7-8 and TRBJ2-7; TRBD1 matches 9 bases. The source is an adult man with Graves' ophthalmopathy. Sequences were obtained from peripheral blood. CDR3 residues: CASSSVLTGGSYEQYF. Here the CDR3 DNA reads TGTGCCAGCAGCTCCGTGTTGACAGGGGGGTCCTACGAGCAGTACTTC.